The following is a TCR beta chain sequence with its context. The data are from a study of blood T cell repertoires in COVID-19. Sequencing was performed with immunoSEQ multiplex PCR; in TCRdb, only in-frame clones are kept and a portion is missing. This sample has about 140,000 clones; more than 70% occur once, and the top ten carry approximately 5%. The source of this sequence is a woman aged 45 to 65 with acute or convalescent COVID-19. The sequenced sample consisted of peripheral blood.

The CDR3 sequence is CAWSVGPGAQDQPQHF. CDR3 sequence (DNA): TGTGCCTGGAGTGTAGGTCCAGGGGCGCAGGATCAGCCCCAGCATTTT. The rearrangement links TRBV30 to TRBJ1-5; TRBD1 is a possible D gene (6 bases). With 0 bases removed from V and 5 bases from J, the gap between germline ends came to 17 bases. Per germline, CDR1 GTSNPN and CDR2 SVGIG (reference sequence). The CDR3 runs 16 residues.